This T cell receptor beta chain comes out of a study of identical twins. On this clonotype: What it recognizes is unknown.

TCRdb re-called the 5' RACE reads through MiXCR, storing one row per CDR3 protein. The sample consists of 500,000 to 600,000 distinct CDR3 sequences, 20% to 25% of them appearing once. Study-wide results and limits: Within beta out-of-frame sequences, the excess sharing observed between twins was weaker.

Germline lookup yields CDR1 SGHAT and CDR2 FQNNGV. The germline V and J ends were trimmed by 1 base and 9 bases, with 16 bases remaining between them. CDR3 length equals 15 residues. In addition, the sample was reused for a study of T cells expressing NK-cell markers. That study reports: One of eight sequenced donors was HCMV-seronegative; the other seven were seropositive. The same clonotypes also predominated in the CD3+CD56-NKG2C+ fraction of several donors. The study left the HCMV specificity of expanded NKG2C+ T cell clones unresolved.

Material for sequencing was CD4+ T cells sorted from blood. The sequence came from a woman younger than 35 in good health. The chain has TRBV11-2 and TRBJ2-1; D perhaps matches TRBD1 (5 bases). The DNA of the CDR3 is TGTGCCAGCAGCTTAGGTTTTAGGGGCCGGTCTGAGCAGTTCTTC. Protein: CASSLGFRGRSEQFF.